This TCR beta chain came from a study of T cell responses to AZD1222 COVID-19 vaccine (dated by TCRdb to 2020 to 2023). For the study in its entirety: A total of just over 230 trial participants underwent TCR sequencing, of whom 207 received two doses of AZD1222 and some 26 received two doses of the MenACWY control vaccine. Trial participants were enrolled by age into subgroups of 18-55, 56-69 and 70-plus years, and around 150, 28 and 57 TCR-sequenced participants, respectively, were included in these subgroups.

The intended sense of this specimen's time point label: baseline before first vaccination. The sample's treatment or condition label, decoded: meningococcal conjugate vaccine given as trial control. Vaccinee samples were obtained from the UK trials COV001 and COV002, which included a single-blind randomized controlled phase 2/3 trial of AZD1222 (ChAdOx1 nCoV-19) in healthy adults. For TCRbeta chain sequencing, PBMC samples from trial participants were taken at day 0 and at day 28 after the second dose. The research as a whole found: Epitopes outside the regions mutated in the B.1.351 and B.1.1.7 variants were reportedly recognized by nearly half of the unique spike-specific TCRs. After two AZD1222 doses, spike-specific TCR breadth and depth were significantly higher than at day 0 and than in MenACWY recipients. Because no samples from the day 14 peak response were available, repertoires could be characterized only after the peak T cell response. Vaccine-associated CD4 TCRs spanned the whole spike protein, with dominant responses in regions 160-218 and 743-854. The 56-69-year group was small, and its depth increase did not reach significance, likely because of low power. Only a handful of AZD1222 recipients were SARS-CoV-2 seropositive at baseline, limiting conclusions about previously exposed vaccinees. Participants were mostly white British, with more females than males. The authors suggested clonal diversity may have been underestimated.

Cut back by 2 bases and 2 bases, the V and J ends lie 8 bases apart. From its cysteine to its phenylalanine, the CDR3 spans 13 amino acids. Of the read, only the CDR3 DNA is kept; its 39 bases are in frame from base 1. CDR1 and CDR2 are read off the germline V gene (reference sequence) as GTSNPN and SVGIG. The CDR3 regions of human TCRbeta chains were analyzed by immunosequencing. Per the authors' processing: Repertoire TCRs were matched against a reference library of SARS-CoV-2-specific TCRs generated with the MIRA antigen-specificity platform. Breadth was defined as the fraction of unique TCRs that were SARS-CoV-2-associated, and depth was defined as the fraction of total T cells that were SARS-CoV-2-associated. Using the MIRA data, each spike-specific TCR was assigned both to the spike region to which the TCR was reactive and to a CD4 or CD8 class. Log10-transformed breadth and depth values were compared by one-way ANOVA with Sidak's multiple comparisons tests. In its TCRdb copy, this immuneACCESS table keeps in-frame sequences only and misses some clones. Where compared with another copy, unresolved V genes explain less than half of these, and the others have no known cause. D and trimming were read from the DNA, whereas the V and J calls and clone size are those reported in that table. The sample table shows tens of thousands of clones, and roughly 86% are seen once. The ten largest make up roughly 5% of the sample.

Concerning this clone: The antigen it binds to is not known. Nothing much larger sits one base from this clone, and base qualities are not available.

The V and J genes are TRBV30 and TRBJ2-3, with the D gene not clear enough to name. This sequence was found in an adult in good health. Sequenced material: peripheral blood, taken on day 0 of MenACWY control vaccination. The nucleotides are TGTGCCTGGAGTCCCTCTCTCACAGATACGCAGTATTTT. Its translation is CAWSPSLTDTQYF.